Each of the 23 T cell receptor beta chains below was sequenced from the same sample in a study of T cells in Graves' hyperthyroidism and ophthalmopathy. RNA transcripts were the template for amplifying TCR beta CDR3 regions. TCR CDR3 regions were first amplified by RT-PCR with HTBI primers. TCRdb ran MiXCR on the multiplex PCR reads and lists one entry per CDR3 protein. Altogether approximately 400,000 distinct CDR3 sequences are present, roughly 18% being singletons, with the ten largest covering over 35%. What was sequenced was blood. These TCRs come from a man between 18 and 29 years old with Graves' ophthalmopathy.

This clonotype has a count of ten or more. This sequence joins TRBV3-1 and TRBJ2-1, with a possible D match to TRBD2 (6 bases). The germline V and J ends were trimmed by 1 base and 10 bases, with 11 bases remaining between them. This CDR3 spans 13 amino acids. Germline V gene data show CDR1 as LGHDT and CDR2 as YNNKEL (reference sequence). The CDR3 DNA is TGTGCCAGCAGCCAAGGGTTGAGCGGGGAGCAGTTCTTC. Its translation is CASSQGLSGEQFF.

In its sample, this clonotype was seen many times. The genes are TRBV9 and TRBJ2-3, with 8 bases identical to TRBD1. Germline assignment: CDR1 SGDLS and CDR2 YYNGEE. V shed 4 bases, J shed 6 bases, and the junction held 10 bases outside the gene matches. There are 15 residues in the CDR3. CDR3 DNA sequence: TGTGCCAGCAGCCCAAGGACAGGGCAAGGGGATACGCAGTATTTT. It specifies CASSPRTGQGDTQYF.

The gene calls are TRBV5-1 and TRBJ2-1; D possibly corresponds to TRBD2 (6 bases). The CDR3 consists of 18 residues. Trimming took off 5 bases at V and 3 bases at J, with 24 bases between the two ends. Germline loops: CDR1 SGHRS, CDR2 YFSETQ. The chain's CDR3 is CASSDPLAGRTFYNEQFF. CDR3 nucleotides: TGCGCCAGCAGTGATCCCCTGGCGGGGAGAACCTTCTACAATGAGCAGTTCTTC.

The gene calls are TRBV10-2 and TRBJ2-3; D may be TRBD2 (6 bases). Germline V gene sequence: CDR1 WSHSY, CDR2 SAAADI. CDR3 length equals 15 residues. The germline V and J ends were trimmed by 7 bases and 5 bases, with 19 bases remaining between them. The CDR3 spells CASTKGLARLDTQYF. CDR3 nucleotide sequence: TGCGCCAGCACCAAGGGACTGGCCCGCCTAGATACGCAGTATTTT.

This clonotype came up a few times. V gene TRBV28 combines with J gene TRBJ2-1; perhaps D is TRBD1 or TRBD2 (5 bases each). Germline V gene sequence: CDR1 MDHEN, CDR2 SYDVKM. The CDR3 loop spans 16 amino acids. The V end lost 6 bases, the J end lost 2 bases, and 17 bases lay between the germline ends. For the CDR3, the DNA is TGTGCCAGCAGAGGGGACGTGGGGGAGACCTACAATGAGCAGTTCTTC. Its translation is CASRGDVGETYNEQFF.

The chain combines TRBV2 with TRBJ1-4; TRBD1 is a possible D gene (5 bases). CDR3 length: 15 residues. Trimming stripped 6 bases from V and 3 bases from J, with 14 bases between. Germline CDR1 SNHLY, CDR2 FYNNEI. CDR3 amino acids: CASSLRGVSNEKLFF. As DNA, the CDR3 is TGTGCCAGCAGCTTACGGGGGGTCTCTAATGAAAAACTGTTTTTT.

This clonotype appeared many times. The chain links TRBV20-1 to TRBJ2-3, with 8 bases lining up with TRBD2. The CDR3 is 14 amino acids. Germline V gene lookup returns CDR1 DFQATT and CDR2 SNEGSKA (reference sequence). The trim removed 3 bases at V and 2 bases at J, leaving 4 bases unmatched. For the CDR3, the DNA is TGCAGTGCTAGTGATAGCGGGGACACAGATACGCAGTATTTT. Amino acid sequence: CSASDSGDTDTQYF.

Ten or more counts support this clonotype. This chain links TRBV29-1 with TRBJ2-3; D assignment may be TRBD1 or TRBD2 (5 bases each). The CDR3 loop spans 17 amino acids. Germline assignment: CDR1 SQVTM and CDR2 ANQGSEA. Trimming took off 0 bases at V and 5 bases at J, with 21 bases between the two ends. CDR3 in DNA: TGCAGCGTTGAAGATCGGGGACGGTTATCGCCCCAAGATACGCAGTATTTT. This sequence encodes CSVEDRGRLSPQDTQYF.

This clonotype was seen ten or more times. V usage is TRBV12-3 or TRBV12-4 and J usage is TRBJ2-1; the D gene is possibly TRBD1 (6 bases). The CDR3 covers 15 residues. The V gene lost 5 bases and the J gene lost 3 bases, with 14 bases spanning the gap. The CDR3 region is CASSVGQGHYNEQFF. The CDR3, as DNA: TGTGCCAGCAGTGTTGGTCAGGGACACTACAATGAGCAGTTCTTC.

This clonotype has at least ten counts. The CDR3, as DNA: TGCGCCAGCAGCCGGGACAGCACAGATACGCAGTATTTT. This codes for CASSRDSTDTQYF. V and J are TRBV5-1 and TRBJ2-3, with D perhaps given as TRBD1 or TRBD2 (5 bases each). V dropped 4 bases and J dropped 0 bases, with 6 bases sitting between them. Germline CDR1 reads SGHRS; CDR2 reads YFSETQ. CDR3 length equals 13 residues.

This clonotype was seen only a few times. The rearrangement joins TRBV7-2 to TRBJ2-3; D gene ambiguous. This CDR3 is built from 13 residues. Trimming stripped 2 bases from V and 2 bases from J, with 5 bases between. Germline-derived CDR1 and CDR2 are SGHTA and FQGNSA. In nucleotides, the CDR3 is TGTGCCAGCAGCTTATCGCACACAGATACGCAGTATTTT. It translates to CASSLSHTDTQYF.

The chain joins TRBV9 to TRBJ2-3; unclear D gene. The CDR3 is made up of 17 amino acids. Trimming removed 0 bases from V and 3 bases from J, with 17 bases in between. In germline, CDR1 is SGDLS, CDR2 YYNGEE. The CDR3 spells CASSVGSSPLGTDTQYF. CDR3 in DNA: TGTGCCAGCAGCGTAGGATCCTCCCCATTGGGGACAGATACGCAGTATTTT.

In its sample, this clonotype was seen a few times. The V call is TRBV7-9, the J call TRBJ2-7; 8 bases fit TRBD2. This CDR3 has 13 amino acids. CDR1 is SEHNR, CDR2 FQNEAQ, per germline (reference sequence). V was pared by 8 bases and J by 2 bases, with 5 bases of the junction left unmatched. Written as DNA, the CDR3 is TGTGCCAGCGGGATAGCGGGGCCCTACGAGCAGTACTTC. Protein sequence: CASGIAGPYEQYF.

This clonotype was found many times. V is TRBV18 and J is TRBJ1-1; D not resolved. The CDR3 is 13 amino acids. The V end was cut by 0 bases, the J end by 10 bases, with 12 bases between. The germline V gene encodes CDR1 KGHSH and CDR2 LQKENI. The DNA of the CDR3 is TGTGCCAGCTCACCACCGGAGGGTCTGGGAGCTTTCTTT. This translates into CASSPPEGLGAFF.

This clonotype appeared many times. The chain couples TRBV13 to TRBJ2-5; TRBD2 might be the D (6 bases). Germline V gene lookup returns CDR1 PRHDT and CDR2 FYEKMQ (reference sequence). This CDR3 contains 13 residues. Between the trimmed V and J ends, which lost 8 bases and 1 base, there was a span of 11 bases. This CDR3 reads CASGAGFQETQYF. In nucleotides, the CDR3 is TGTGCCAGCGGGGCGGGGTTCCAAGAGACCCAGTACTTC.

This clonotype was seen at least ten times. The J gene is TRBJ2-7, the V gene TRBV28; possible D gene TRBD2, 7 bases. Trimming removed 7 bases from V and 0 bases from J, with 16 bases in between. The CDR3 is made up of 15 amino acids. From germline, CDR1 is MDHEN and CDR2 SYDVKM. The DNA for the CDR3 is TGTGCCAGCACCAAGGGGGGGCAGGGCTCCTACGAGCAGTACTTC. Amino acid sequence: CASTKGGQGSYEQYF.

In this sample, this clonotype turned up a few times. This sequence joins TRBV5-5 and TRBJ1-2, with 9 bases matching TRBD1. This CDR3 has 15 residues. Germline V lookup: CDR1 SGHKS, CDR2 YYEKEE (reference sequence). V was pared by 4 bases and J by 4 bases, with 8 bases of the junction left unmatched. The CDR3 nucleotides are TGTGCCAGCAGCCCGACAGGGGGGAGCGCCTATGGCTACACCTTC. Residues: CASSPTGGSAYGYTF.

There are many counts of this clonotype. The chain carries TRBV2 and TRBJ2-1; 16 bases agree with TRBD2. The trim removed 7 bases at V and 7 bases at J, leaving 10 bases unmatched. Germline loops: CDR1 SNHLY, CDR2 FYNNEI. The CDR3 length is 17 residues. CDR3 loop: CASNPGTSGGATNEQFF. CDR3 DNA sequence: TGTGCCAGCAATCCCGGGACTAGCGGGGGGGCGACGAATGAGCAGTTCTTC.

In this sample, this clonotype turned up many times. The J gene is TRBJ2-5, the V gene TRBV2, with TRBD2 matching 8 bases. The CDR3 runs 16 residues. Looked up from germline, CDR1 is SNHLY and CDR2 is FYNNEI. V was pared by 0 bases and J by 5 bases, with 8 bases of the junction left unmatched. The chain's CDR3 is CASSEARLGGRETQYF. CDR3 nucleotides: TGTGCCAGCAGTGAAGCGCGGTTAGGCGGGAGGGAGACCCAGTACTTC. Together with reference TRBV2 and TRBJ2-5, the CDR3 gives the full variable domain: EPEVTQTPSHQVTQMGQEVILRCVPISNHLYFYWYRQILGQKVEFLVSFYNNEISEKSEIFDDQFSVERPDGSNFTLKIRSTKLEDSAMYFCASSEARLGGRETQYFGPGTRLLVL.

This clonotype was observed many times. The gene calls are TRBV20-1 and TRBJ2-2, with D possibly matching TRBD1 (6 bases). CDR3 size: 14 residues. In germline, CDR1 is DFQATT, CDR2 SNEGSKA (reference sequence). V lost 4 bases and J 0 bases, leaving 9 bases between the germline ends. The CDR3 nucleotides read TGCAGTGCTAACCCAGGGGCGAACACCGGGGAGCTGTTTTTT. Amino acids: CSANPGANTGELFF.

This clonotype occurred many times. The rearrangement uses TRBV5-1 and TRBJ1-1; D gene unclear. The V gene's germline CDR1 is SGHRS and CDR2 YFSETQ. The CDR3 consists of 14 residues. The V end was cut by 1 base, the J end by 4 bases, with 11 bases between. CDR3 bases: TGCGCCAGCAGCTTGAACACAGAGGGCACTGAAGCTTTCTTT. Protein sequence: CASSLNTEGTEAFF.

This clonotype showed up many times. V is TRBV7-9 and J is TRBJ2-1; D could derive from TRBD1 or TRBD2 (5 bases each). Trimming cost V 2 bases and J 10 bases, with 9 bases left between them. CDR3 length equals 12 residues. Germline V gene lookup returns CDR1 SEHNR and CDR2 FQNEAQ (reference sequence). The CDR3 region has the DNA TGTGCCAGCAGCTTAATGGGGGAAGAGCAGTTCTTC. It encodes CASSLMGEEQFF. The entire variable domain, with the rest obtained from reference TRBV7-9 and TRBJ2-1, is as follows: DTGVSQNPRHKITKRGQNVTFRCDPISEHNRLYWYRQTLGQGPEFLTYFQNEAQLEKSRLLSDRFSAERPKGSFSTLEIQRTEQGDSAMYLCASSLMGEEQFFGPGTRLTVL.

There are a few counts of this clonotype. The rearrangement joins TRBV7-2 to TRBJ1-2; possible D gene TRBD1, 5 bases. Germline lookup yields CDR1 SGHTA and CDR2 FQGNSA. Deletions cut 5 bases from V and 4 bases from J, with 14 bases between. The CDR3 covers 14 residues. The CDR3 spells CASSPTAIPYGYTF. DNA for the CDR3: TGTGCCAGCAGCCCGACAGCGATCCCCTATGGCTACACCTTC.